The clone carrying this T cell receptor beta chain was observed a few times. Its antigen is unknown. TCRdb processed the 5' RACE reads anew with MiXCR; each CDR3 protein has one entry. In the table there are 450,000 or so distinct CDR3 sequences, 14% of which are singletons. This entry is derived from a study of identical twins. Whole-study findings and limits: Beta clonotypes that were abundant in cord blood contained fewer insertions, a pattern absent from memory repertoires. Partly confounded zero-insertion analyses could result from invariant MAIT and iNKT cells. It was cross-sectional statistical analysis, not following the same donors, that the conclusions relied on.

Every donor was a healthy Caucasian. This CDR3 is 15 amino acids long. The germline CDR1 and CDR2 sequences are MNHEY and SVGEGT. With 5 bases clipped from V and 6 bases from J, the junction kept 7 bases outside the gene matches. These data were likewise used in another study, on yellow fever vaccine responses in identical twins.

V gene TRBV6-2 or TRBV6-3 combines with J gene TRBJ2-1; 10 bases line up with TRBD1. Sequencing used CD4+ T cells sorted from blood. The sequence came from a woman under 30 in good health. CDR3 coding DNA: TGTGCCAGCAGTAAGCAACGGGACAGGGGCAATGAGCAGTTCTTC. Its translation: CASSKQRDRGNEQFF.